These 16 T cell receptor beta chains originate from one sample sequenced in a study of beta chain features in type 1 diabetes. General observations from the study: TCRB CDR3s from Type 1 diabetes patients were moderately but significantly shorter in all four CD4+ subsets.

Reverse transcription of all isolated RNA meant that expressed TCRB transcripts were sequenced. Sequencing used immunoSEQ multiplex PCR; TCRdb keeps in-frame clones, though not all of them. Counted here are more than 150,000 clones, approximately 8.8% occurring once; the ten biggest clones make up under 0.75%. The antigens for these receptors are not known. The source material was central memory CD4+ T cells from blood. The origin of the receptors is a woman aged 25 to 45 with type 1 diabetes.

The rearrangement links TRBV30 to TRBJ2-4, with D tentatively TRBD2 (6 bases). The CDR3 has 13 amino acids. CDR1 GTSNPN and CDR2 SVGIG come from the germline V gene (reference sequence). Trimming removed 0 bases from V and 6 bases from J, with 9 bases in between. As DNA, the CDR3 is TGTGCCTGGAGTGTGTCCGGGAGAAACATTCAGTACTTC. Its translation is CAWSVSGRNIQYF.

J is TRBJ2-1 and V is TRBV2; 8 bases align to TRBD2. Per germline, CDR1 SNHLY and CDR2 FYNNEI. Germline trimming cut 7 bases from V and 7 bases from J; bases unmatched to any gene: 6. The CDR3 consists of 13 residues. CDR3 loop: CASMSGSSNEQFF. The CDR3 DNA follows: TGTGCCAGCATGAGCGGGAGTTCAAATGAGCAGTTCTTC.

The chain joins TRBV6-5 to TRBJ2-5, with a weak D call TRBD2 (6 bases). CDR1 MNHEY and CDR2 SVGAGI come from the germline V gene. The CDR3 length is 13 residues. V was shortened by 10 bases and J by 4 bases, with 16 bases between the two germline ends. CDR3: CATWTIPRETQYF. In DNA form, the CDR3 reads TGTGCCACCTGGACTATCCCCAGAGAGACCCAGTACTTC.

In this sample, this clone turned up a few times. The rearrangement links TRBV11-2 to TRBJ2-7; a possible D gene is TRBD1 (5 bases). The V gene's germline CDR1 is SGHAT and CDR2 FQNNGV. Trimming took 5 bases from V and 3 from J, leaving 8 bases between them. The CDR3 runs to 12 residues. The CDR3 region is CASSLDSYEQYF. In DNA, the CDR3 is TGTGCCAGCAGCCTCGACAGCTACGAGCAGTACTTC.

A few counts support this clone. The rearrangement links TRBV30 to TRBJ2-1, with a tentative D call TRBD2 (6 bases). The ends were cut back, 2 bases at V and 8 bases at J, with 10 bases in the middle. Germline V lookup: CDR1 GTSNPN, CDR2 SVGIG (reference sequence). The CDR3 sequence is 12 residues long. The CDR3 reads CAWSMGGHEQFF. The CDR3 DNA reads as TGTGCCTGGAGTATGGGAGGTCATGAGCAGTTCTTC.

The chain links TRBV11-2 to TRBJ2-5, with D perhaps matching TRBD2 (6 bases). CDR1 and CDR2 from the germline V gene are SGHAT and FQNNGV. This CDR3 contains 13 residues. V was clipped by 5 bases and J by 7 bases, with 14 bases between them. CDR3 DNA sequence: TGTGCCAGCAGCGGGGTCCGGGGAGGGACCCAGTACTTC. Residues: CASSGVRGGTQYF.

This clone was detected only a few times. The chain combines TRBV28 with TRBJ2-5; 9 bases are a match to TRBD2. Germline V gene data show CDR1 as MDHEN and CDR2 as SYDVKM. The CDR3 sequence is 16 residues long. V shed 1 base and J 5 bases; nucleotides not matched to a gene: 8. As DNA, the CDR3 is TGTGCCAGCAGTTTATTTGCGGCGGGAGGGCGGGAGACCCAGTACTTC. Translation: CASSLFAAGGRETQYF.

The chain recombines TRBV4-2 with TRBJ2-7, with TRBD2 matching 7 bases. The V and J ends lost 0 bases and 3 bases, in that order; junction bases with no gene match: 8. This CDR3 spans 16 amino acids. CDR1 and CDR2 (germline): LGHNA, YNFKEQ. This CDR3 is CASSQELGEGNYEQYF. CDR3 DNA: TGTGCCAGCAGCCAAGAATTGGGGGAGGGCAACTACGAGCAGTACTTC.

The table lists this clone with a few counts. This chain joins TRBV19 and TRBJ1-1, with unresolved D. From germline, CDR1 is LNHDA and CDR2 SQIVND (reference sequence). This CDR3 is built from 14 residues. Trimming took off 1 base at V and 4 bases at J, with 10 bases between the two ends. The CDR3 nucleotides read TGTGCCAGTAGTATAGCGAATGGCGGCACTGAAGCTTTCTTT. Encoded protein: CASSIANGGTEAFF.

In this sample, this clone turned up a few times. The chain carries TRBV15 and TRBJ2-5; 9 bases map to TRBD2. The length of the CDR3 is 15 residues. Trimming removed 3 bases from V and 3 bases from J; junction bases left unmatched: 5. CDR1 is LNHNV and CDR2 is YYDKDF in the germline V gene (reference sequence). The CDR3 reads CATSSSLAGEETQYF. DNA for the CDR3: TGTGCCACCAGCAGCTCATTAGCGGGAGAAGAGACCCAGTACTTC.

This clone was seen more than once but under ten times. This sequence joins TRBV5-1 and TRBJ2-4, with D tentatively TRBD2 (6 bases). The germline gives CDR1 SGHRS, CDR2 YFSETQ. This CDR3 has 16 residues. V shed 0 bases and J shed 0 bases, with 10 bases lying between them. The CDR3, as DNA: TGCGCCAGCAGCTTGGGACTAGACCAAGCCAAAAACATTCAGTACTTC. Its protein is CASSLGLDQAKNIQYF. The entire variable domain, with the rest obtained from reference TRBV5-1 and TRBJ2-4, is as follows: KAGVTQTPRYLIKTRGQQVTLSCSPISGHRSVSWYQQTPGQGLQFLFEYFSETQRNKGNFPGRFSGRQFSNSRSEMNVSTLELGDSALYLCASSLGLDQAKNIQYFGAGTRLSVL.

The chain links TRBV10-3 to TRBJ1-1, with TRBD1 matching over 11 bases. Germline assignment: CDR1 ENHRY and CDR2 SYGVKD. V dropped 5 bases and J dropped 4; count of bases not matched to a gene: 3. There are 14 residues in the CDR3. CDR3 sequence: CAISPGTGGTEAFF. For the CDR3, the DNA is TGTGCCATCAGTCCCGGGACAGGGGGCACTGAAGCTTTCTTT.

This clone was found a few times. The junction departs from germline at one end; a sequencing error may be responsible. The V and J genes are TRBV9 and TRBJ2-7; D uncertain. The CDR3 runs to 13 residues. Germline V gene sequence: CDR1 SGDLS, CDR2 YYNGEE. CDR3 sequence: CASSVDGGGPSGF. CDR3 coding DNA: TGTGCCAGCAGCGTAGACGGCGGTGGCCCTTCGGGCTTC.

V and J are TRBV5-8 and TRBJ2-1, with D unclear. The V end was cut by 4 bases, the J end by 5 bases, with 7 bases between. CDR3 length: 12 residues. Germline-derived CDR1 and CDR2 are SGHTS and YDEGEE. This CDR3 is CASSQYNNEQFF. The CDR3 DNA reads TGTGCCAGCAGCCAATACAACAATGAGCAGTTCTTC.

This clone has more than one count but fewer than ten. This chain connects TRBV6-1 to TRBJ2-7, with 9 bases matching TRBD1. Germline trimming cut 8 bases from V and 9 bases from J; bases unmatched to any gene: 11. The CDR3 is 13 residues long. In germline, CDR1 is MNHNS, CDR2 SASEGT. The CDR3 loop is CASRTGDTIGQYF. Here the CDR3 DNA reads TGTGCCAGCCGGACAGGGGACACCATTGGGCAGTACTTC.

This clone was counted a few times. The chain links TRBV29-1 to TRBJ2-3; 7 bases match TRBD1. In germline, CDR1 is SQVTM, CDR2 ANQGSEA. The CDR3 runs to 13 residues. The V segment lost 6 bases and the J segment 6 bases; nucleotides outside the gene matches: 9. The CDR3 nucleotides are TGCAGCGTCGCGACAGGGACCAAGGATACGCAGTATTTT. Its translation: CSVATGTKDTQYF.